This T cell receptor (beta chain) was identified during a study of molecular identifiers for immune sequencing clone quantification. Study-level points and caveats: A shared barcode on identical TCR molecules could lead to underestimated sizes for highly expanded clones.

A word on this clonotype: Antigen unknown. This clone may be a read error of a much larger clone one base away.

Researchers sorted naive CD8 T cells as cells that were CD8+CD4-CCR7+CD45RA+. Methods described previously, with TCR primers listed, were used for bulk TCR libraries. TCRdb reanalysed the PCR reads using MiXCR and keeps one entry per CDR3 protein. The sample shows more than 450,000 distinct CDR3 sequences, about a fifth of them seen only once. From germline, CDR1 is MGHRA and CDR2 YSYEKL. The CDR3 length is 16 residues. The sequencing sample was made of naive CD8+ T cells from blood, with Jurkat cell RNA spiked in. Subset meaning: FACS-sorted CD8+CD4-CCR7+CD45RA+ naive T cells. The TCR sequence derives from a human donor in good health. Some libraries in this study had Jurkat cell RNA spiked in. The V and J genes are TRBV4-1 and TRBJ2-3, with a tentative D call TRBD1 (6 bases). In nucleotides, the CDR3 is TGCGCCAGCAGCGATGGAGGTACAGGGTTTACAGGTACGCAGTATTTT. It codes for CASSDGGTGFTGTQYF.